The present TCR beta chain was sequenced within a study of CD8 T cells in ankylosing spondylitis. MiXCR, applied by TCRdb to the 5' RACE reads, yields one record per CDR3 protein. The profile covers about 240,000 distinct CDR3 sequences, with around 10% appearing a single time and less than 7% taken by the ten largest. This CDR3 has 16 amino acids. V dropped 2 bases and J dropped 3; count of bases not matched to a gene: 2. Germline V gene sequence: CDR1 SEHNR, CDR2 FQNEAQ (reference sequence). The TCR was taken from a male donor with ankylosing spondylitis or in good health (not recorded which). Sequencing used blood, either unsorted or a sorted T cell fraction (not recorded which). V usage is TRBV7-9 and J usage is TRBJ2-3; 13 bases are a match to TRBD2. The CDR3 DNA follows: TGTGCCAGCAGCTTAACTAGCGGGGGGGCGACAGATACGCAGTATTTT. Its protein is CASSLTSGGATDTQYF.